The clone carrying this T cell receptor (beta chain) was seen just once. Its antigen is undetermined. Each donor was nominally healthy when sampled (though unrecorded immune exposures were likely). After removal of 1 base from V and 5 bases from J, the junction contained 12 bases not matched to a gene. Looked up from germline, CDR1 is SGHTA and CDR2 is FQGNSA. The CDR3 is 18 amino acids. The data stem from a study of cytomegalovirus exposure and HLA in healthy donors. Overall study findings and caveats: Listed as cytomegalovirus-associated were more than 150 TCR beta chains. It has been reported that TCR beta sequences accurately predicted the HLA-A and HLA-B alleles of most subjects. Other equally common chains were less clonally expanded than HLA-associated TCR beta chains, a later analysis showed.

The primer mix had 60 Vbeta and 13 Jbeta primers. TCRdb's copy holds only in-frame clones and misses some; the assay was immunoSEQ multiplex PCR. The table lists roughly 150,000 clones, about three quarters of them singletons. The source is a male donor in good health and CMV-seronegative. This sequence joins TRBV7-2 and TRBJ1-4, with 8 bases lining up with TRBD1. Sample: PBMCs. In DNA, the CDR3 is TGTGCCAGCAGCTTAGTCTTGGGACCCGGGACAGGAAATGAAAAACTGTTTTTT. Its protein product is CASSLVLGPGTGNEKLFF.